The T cell receptor (beta chain) under discussion was sequenced for a study of cytomegalovirus exposure and HLA in healthy donors. The overall study: For the approximately 410 genotyped donors, roughly 80% fell within the Caucasian-associated ancestry cluster.

Looked up from germline, CDR1 is GTSNPN and CDR2 is SVGIG (reference sequence). After removal of 3 bases from V and 7 bases from J, the junction contained 10 bases not matched to a gene. The CDR3 loop spans 14 amino acids. Primers included in the PCR were 60 Vbeta and 13 Jbeta primers. Sequencing was performed with immunoSEQ multiplex PCR; in TCRdb, only in-frame clones are kept and a portion is missing. The repertoire holds roughly 100,000 clones, with around 85% as singletons. Sequencing used PBMCs. The sequence derives from a man between 60 and 75 years old in good health and CMV-seronegative. This rearrangement joins TRBV30 to TRBJ2-7; 9 bases line up with TRBD1. The CDR3 is CAWRETGGAGEQYF. CDR3 DNA sequence: TGTGCCTGGAGGGAAACAGGGGGCGCGGGGGAGCAGTACTTC.